The clone carrying this T cell receptor (beta chain) has more than one count but fewer than ten. Using a J-beta primer mix together with a sample-barcoded 5' primer, a second PCR was run for roughly 7 to 12 cycles. MiXCR was run by TCRdb on the 5' RACE reads, yielding one entry per CDR3 protein. Of approximately 960,000 distinct CDR3 sequences listed, around 29% were seen once; the top ten hold roughly 10%. This sample stems from a study of blood T cells in healthy people across ages. The CDR3 is made up of 14 amino acids. The V gene lost 2 bases and the J gene lost 13 bases, with 18 bases spanning the gap. CDR1 is KGHSH and CDR2 is LQKENI in the germline V gene. Donors were systemically healthy Caucasian individuals from Russia aged about 6 to 90 years. These same records also appear under a second study, on T cells of mothers and their children.

This TCR was sampled from a woman aged 40 to 50 in good health. Material: blood. The gene calls are TRBV18 and TRBJ2-4; D not resolved. CDR3 DNA sequence: TGTGCCAGCTCACCAAACGTGAACTACAATGAGCAGTACTTC. Its protein product is CASSPNVNYNEQYF.